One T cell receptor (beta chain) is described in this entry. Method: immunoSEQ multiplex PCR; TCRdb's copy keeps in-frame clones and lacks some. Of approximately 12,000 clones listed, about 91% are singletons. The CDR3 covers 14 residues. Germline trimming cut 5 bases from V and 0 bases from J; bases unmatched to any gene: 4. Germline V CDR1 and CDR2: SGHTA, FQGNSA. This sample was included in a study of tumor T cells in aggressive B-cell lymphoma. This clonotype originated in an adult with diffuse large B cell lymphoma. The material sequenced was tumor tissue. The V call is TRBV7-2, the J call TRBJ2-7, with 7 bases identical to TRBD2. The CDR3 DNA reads TGTGCCAGCAGCCCCGGGACTACCTCCTACGAGCAGTACTTC. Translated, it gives CASSPGTTSYEQYF.